One and the same sample provided the 9 T cell receptor beta chains below, sequenced in a study of cytomegalovirus exposure and HLA in healthy donors. The PCR made use of 60 Vbeta and 13 Jbeta primers. The method was immunoSEQ multiplex PCR; TCRdb's version includes in-frame clones alone and lacks a portion of them. Of hundreds of thousands of clones in the sample, about three quarters are singletons; the top ten hold roughly 2.5%. What was sequenced was PBMCs. The receptor source for this set is an older woman in good health and CMV-seropositive.

The V and J genes are TRBV6-1 and TRBJ2-1, with a weak D call TRBD1 (6 bases). The germline V and J ends were trimmed by 4 bases and 0 bases, with 10 bases remaining between them. This CDR3 has 15 residues. The germline CDR1 and CDR2 sequences are MNHNS and SASEGT. The CDR3 region is CASSGTVSSYNEQFF. In DNA form, the CDR3 reads TGTGCCAGCAGTGGGACAGTCTCCTCCTACAATGAGCAGTTCTTC.

Concerning this clone: This sample includes further DNA sequences coding for the same CDR3. The chain recombines TRBV5-1 with TRBJ1-1, with 7 bases identical to TRBD1. V was pared by 5 bases and J by 1 base, with 5 bases of the junction left unmatched. This CDR3 contains 14 residues. The germline CDR1 and CDR2 sequences are SGHRS and YFSETQ. The CDR3 DNA follows: TGCGCCAGCAGTTCCCAGGGGGGGAACACTGAAGCTTTCTTT. It is translated as CASSSQGGNTEAFF.

The V gene is TRBV10-1, the J gene TRBJ1-3; D call uncertain. This CDR3 is 17 amino acids long. The V gene lost 6 bases and the J gene lost 0 bases, with 18 bases spanning the gap. Germline CDR1 and CDR2: WNHNN and SYGVQD (reference sequence). The CDR3 reads CASSPRVTTFSGNTIYF. CDR3 DNA: TGCGCCAGCAGCCCGAGGGTCACCACATTCTCTGGAAACACCATATATTTT.

The J gene is TRBJ2-1, the V gene TRBV11-2, with a weak D call TRBD2 (6 bases). The CDR3 has 15 amino acids. CDR1 is SGHAT and CDR2 is FQNNGV in the germline V gene. The ends were cut back, 4 bases at V and 2 bases at J, with 12 bases in the middle. The CDR3: CASSSAGTPYNEQFF. The CDR3 DNA is TGTGCCAGCAGCTCAGCCGGGACTCCCTACAATGAGCAGTTCTTC.

The gene calls are TRBV10-1 and TRBJ2-3; TRBD1 aligns across 7 bases. The V gene's germline CDR1 is WNHNN and CDR2 SYGVQD (reference sequence). The trim removed 6 bases at V and 1 base at J, leaving 7 bases unmatched. The CDR3 totals 15 residues. The CDR3 sequence is CASSQRQGGTDTQYF. CDR3 nucleotides: TGCGCCAGCAGCCAAAGGCAGGGGGGCACAGATACGCAGTATTTT.

The gene calls are TRBV7-2 and TRBJ1-2, with 7 bases fitting TRBD1. Germline CDR1 and CDR2: SGHTA and FQGNSA. The junction had 9 bases not matched to a gene; V was cut back by 6 bases and J by 2 bases. The CDR3 is made up of 15 amino acids. This chain's CDR3 is CASRPGQATNYGYTF. The DNA of the CDR3 is TGTGCCAGCAGACCCGGACAGGCTACCAACTATGGCTACACCTTC.

The V gene is TRBV28, the J gene TRBJ2-2, with D possibly TRBD1 on 5 matching bases. The germline gives CDR1 MDHEN, CDR2 SYDVKM. V was shortened by 7 bases and J by 6 bases, with 21 bases between the two germline ends. The CDR3 loop spans 16 amino acids. Here the CDR3 DNA reads TGTGCCAGCATCCCCGGGCAGGGTAATCGAGCCGGGGAGCTGTTTTTT. It yields the protein CASIPGQGNRAGELFF.

The genes are TRBV19 and TRBJ1-1, with D possibly matching TRBD1 (6 bases). The germline V and J ends were trimmed by 9 bases and 0 bases, with 11 bases remaining between them. Germline values: CDR1 LNHDA, CDR2 SQIVND (reference sequence). The CDR3 is made up of 13 amino acids. Here the CDR3 DNA reads TGTGCCAGCCGGACAGCGATGAACACTGAAGCTTTCTTT. Its translation is CASRTAMNTEAFF.

This sequence joins TRBV11-2 and TRBJ2-3; a possible D gene is TRBD1 (6 bases). Looked up from germline, CDR1 is SGHAT and CDR2 is FQNNGV. This CDR3 is built from 15 residues. V lost 1 base and J lost 1, with 9 bases in between. In nucleotides, the CDR3 is TGTGCCAGCAGCTTAGGGGGGCCCGGCACAGATACGCAGTATTTT. It codes for CASSLGGPGTDTQYF. Using reference TRBV11-2 and TRBJ2-3 for the parts outside the CDR3, the full variable domain is EAGVAQSPRYKIIEKRQSVAFWCNPISGHATLYWYQQILGQGPKLLIQFQNNGVVDDSQLPKDRFSAERLKGVDSTLKIQPAKLEDSAVYLCASSLGGPGTDTQYFGPGTRLTVL.